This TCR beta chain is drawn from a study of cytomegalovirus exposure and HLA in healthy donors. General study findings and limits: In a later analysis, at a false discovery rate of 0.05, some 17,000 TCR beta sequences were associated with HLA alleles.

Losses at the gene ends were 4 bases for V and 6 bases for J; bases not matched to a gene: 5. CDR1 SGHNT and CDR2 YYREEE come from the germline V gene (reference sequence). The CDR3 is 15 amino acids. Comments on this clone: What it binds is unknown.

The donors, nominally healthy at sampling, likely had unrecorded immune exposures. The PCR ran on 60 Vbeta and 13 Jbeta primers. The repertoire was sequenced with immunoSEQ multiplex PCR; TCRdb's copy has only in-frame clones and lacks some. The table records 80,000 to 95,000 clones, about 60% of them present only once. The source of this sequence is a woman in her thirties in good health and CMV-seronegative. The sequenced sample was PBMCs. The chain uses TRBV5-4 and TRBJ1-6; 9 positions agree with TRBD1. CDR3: CASSEYRGRNSPLHF. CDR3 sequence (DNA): TGTGCCAGCAGCGAATACAGGGGGCGTAATTCACCCCTCCACTTT. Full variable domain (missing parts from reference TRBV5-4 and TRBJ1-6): ETGVTQSPTHLIKTRGQQVTLRCSSQSGHNTVSWYQQALGQGPQFIFQYYREEENGRGNFPPRFSGLQFPNYSSELNVNALELDDSALYLCASSEYRGRNSPLHFGNGTRLTVT.